The 7 T cell receptor beta chains in this list originate from one sample, sequenced in a study of shared clonotypes between healthy human individuals (dated by TCRdb to 2019 to 2021). Receptor libraries were prepared by the immunoSEQ multiplex PCR assay. TCRdb carries this immuneACCESS record with in-frame sequences only. Its versions omit some clonotypes, under half of them owing to an unresolved V gene in the studies checked, with the rest unexplained. This sample is represented by about 1.5 million clones; approximately 97% of them were singletons. Roughly 1.1% of the sample goes to the ten largest clones. The sequenced sample consisted of naive CD4+ T cells sorted from blood. Taken with the paper, the label for cell subset or site translates to: CD45RA+ positively selected. These receptors all come from a man aged 30 to 45 in good health.

This clone was seen once. This rearrangement joins TRBV29-1 to TRBJ2-2, with D maybe TRBD2 (5 bases). The CDR3 has 14 residues. V was shortened by 4 bases and J by 4 bases, with 13 bases between the two germline ends. Germline CDR1 SQVTM, CDR2 ANQGSEA. The CDR3, as DNA: TGCAGCGTTGTGACCCTAGGGAGCACCGGGGAGCTGTTTTTT. Translated: CSVVTLGSTGELFF.

The J gene is TRBJ2-7, the V gene TRBV5-6; TRBD1 agrees at 8 bases. Trimming took 2 bases from V and 4 from J; bases not matched to a gene: 2. CDR1 is SGHDT, CDR2 YYEEEE, per germline. The CDR3 is 13 amino acids. The CDR3: CASSFRGQYEQYF. As DNA, the CDR3 is TGTGCCAGCAGCTTCAGGGGGCAGTACGAGCAGTACTTC.

The chain recombines TRBV5-1 with TRBJ2-5, with 13 bases aligning to TRBD2. Germline assignment: CDR1 SGHRS and CDR2 YFSETQ. J was trimmed by 5 bases and V by 4 bases; bases with no gene match: 5. The CDR3 has 15 amino acids. CDR3 sequence: CASSDGTSGTETQYF. The CDR3 coding sequence is TGCGCCAGCAGCGACGGGACTAGCGGGACGGAGACCCAGTACTTC.

This rearrangement joins TRBV28 to TRBJ2-4; 9 bases line up with TRBD2. The J segment lost 1 base and the V segment lost 6 bases, leaving 7 bases of the junction unmatched. This CDR3 is 16 amino acids long. CDR1 and CDR2 from the germline V gene are MDHEN and SYDVKM. The CDR3 DNA reads as TGTGCCAGCAGGATGGGTAGCGGGAGTGCCAAAAACATTCAGTACTTC. It codes for CASRMGSGSAKNIQYF.

The rearrangement joins TRBV29-1 to TRBJ1-1; 8 bases agree with TRBD1. Germline loops: CDR1 SQVTM, CDR2 ANQGSEA. V was clipped by 7 bases and J by 3 bases; unmatched bases: 7. CDR3 length equals 13 residues. The CDR3 sequence is CSANRGSDTEAFF. In nucleotides, the CDR3 is TGCAGCGCTAACAGGGGGTCGGACACTGAAGCTTTCTTT.

The chain has TRBV5-4 and TRBJ1-3, with 8 bases aligning to TRBD1. The CDR3 has 14 residues. Germline V gene data show CDR1 as SGHNT and CDR2 as YYREEE (reference sequence). J lost 0 bases, V lost 7 bases, and 3 bases had no gene match. CDR3: CASGDRFSGNTIYF. CDR3 nucleotide sequence: TGTGCCAGCGGGGACAGGTTCTCTGGAAACACCATATATTTT. Variable domain in full (rest from reference TRBV5-4 and TRBJ1-3): ETGVTQSPTHLIKTRGQQVTLRCSSQSGHNTVSWYQQALGQGPQFIFQYYREEENGRGNFPPRFSGLQFPNYSSELNVNALELDDSALYLCASGDRFSGNTIYFGEGSWLTVV.

A note on this clone: One end of the junction varies from germline; a read error may be responsible. This same CDR3 is encoded by further DNA sequences in the sample. CDR3 DNA: TGCGCCAGCAGTTACTCGAGCGGGAGGAGCAACGAGCAGTACTTC. It is translated as CASSYSSGRSNEQYF. The rearrangement links TRBV6-5 to TRBJ2-7; 9 bases map to TRBD2. Germline assignment: CDR1 MNHEY and CDR2 SVGAGI. The CDR3 is 15 residues long.